This T cell receptor beta chain appears in the sequencing data of a study of T cell responses to AZD1222 COVID-19 vaccine. TCRdb keeps only in-frame clones here, not all; method: immunoSEQ multiplex PCR. The data contain 84,000 or so clones, around nine tenths of them singletons. Of note for this clone: As yet, its antigen is unknown.

General study findings and limits: White British ancestry dominated among donors, who included more females, and clonal diversity was possibly underestimated. No day 14 peak samples; only post-peak repertoires were characterized. Dominant CD4 TCR responses targeted spike regions 160-218 and 743-854.

The V gene lost 5 bases and the J gene lost 0 bases, with 8 bases spanning the gap. Germline V gene sequence: CDR1 SEHNR, CDR2 FQNEAQ (reference sequence). The CDR3 spans 14 residues. The J gene is TRBJ1-5, the V gene TRBV7-9; D is undetermined. The sequence was collected from an adult in good health. The sequenced sample was peripheral blood, obtained on day 0 of AZD1222 vaccination. The CDR3 here is CASSATNSNQPQHF. The CDR3 bases are TGTGCCAGCAGCGCAACGAATAGCAATCAGCCCCAGCATTTT.